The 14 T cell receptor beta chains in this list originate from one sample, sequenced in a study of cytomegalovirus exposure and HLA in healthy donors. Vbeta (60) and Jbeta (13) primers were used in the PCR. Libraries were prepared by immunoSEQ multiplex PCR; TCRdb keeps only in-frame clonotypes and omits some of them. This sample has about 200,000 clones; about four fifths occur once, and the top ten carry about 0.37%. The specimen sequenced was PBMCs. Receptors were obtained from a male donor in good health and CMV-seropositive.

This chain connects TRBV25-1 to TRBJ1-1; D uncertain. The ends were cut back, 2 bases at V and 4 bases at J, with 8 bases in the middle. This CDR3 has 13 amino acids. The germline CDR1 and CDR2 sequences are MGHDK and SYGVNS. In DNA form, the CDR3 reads TGTGCCAGCAGTGAAGAAGAGGGCACTGAAGCTTTCTTT. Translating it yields CASSEEEGTEAFF.

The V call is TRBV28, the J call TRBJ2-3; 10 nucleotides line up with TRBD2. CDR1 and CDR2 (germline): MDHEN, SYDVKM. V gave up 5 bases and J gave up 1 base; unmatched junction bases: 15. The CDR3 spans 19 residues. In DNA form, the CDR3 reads TGTGCCAGCAGTCCTGGACTAGCGGTAACCGAATGGGGCACAGATACGCAGTATTTT. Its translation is CASSPGLAVTEWGTDTQYF.

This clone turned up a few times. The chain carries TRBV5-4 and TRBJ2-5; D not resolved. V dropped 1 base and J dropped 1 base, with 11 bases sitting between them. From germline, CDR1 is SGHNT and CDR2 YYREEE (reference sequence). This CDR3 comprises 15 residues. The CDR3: CASSLPRQTQETQYF. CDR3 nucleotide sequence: TGTGCCAGCAGCTTGCCGAGGCAGACCCAAGAGACCCAGTACTTC.

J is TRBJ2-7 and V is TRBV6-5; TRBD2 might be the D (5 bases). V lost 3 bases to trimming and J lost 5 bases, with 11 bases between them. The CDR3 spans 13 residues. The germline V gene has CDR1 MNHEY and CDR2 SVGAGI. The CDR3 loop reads CASSYRGFDEQYF. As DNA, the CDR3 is TGTGCCAGCAGTTATCGGGGATTCGACGAGCAGTACTTC.

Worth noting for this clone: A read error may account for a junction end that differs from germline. This chain's CDR3 is CASREGVGNQPQHF. The CDR3 DNA reads TGTGCCAGCAGGGAAGGAGTTGGCAATCAGCCCCAGCATTTT. The chain employs TRBV2 and TRBJ1-5; no definite D call. CDR1 is SNHLY, CDR2 FYNNEI, per germline. This CDR3 region has 14 residues.

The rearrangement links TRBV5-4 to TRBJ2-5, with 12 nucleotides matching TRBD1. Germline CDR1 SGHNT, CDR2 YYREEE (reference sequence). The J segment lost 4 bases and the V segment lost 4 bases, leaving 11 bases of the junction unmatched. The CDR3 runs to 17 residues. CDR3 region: CASSPPGQGARRETQYF. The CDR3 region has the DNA TGTGCCAGCAGCCCGCCGGGACAGGGGGCGCGTAGAGAGACCCAGTACTTC. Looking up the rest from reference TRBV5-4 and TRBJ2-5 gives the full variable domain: ETGVTQSPTHLIKTRGQQVTLRCSSQSGHNTVSWYQQALGQGPQFIFQYYREEENGRGNFPPRFSGLQFPNYSSELNVNALELDDSALYLCASSPPGQGARRETQYFGPGTRLLVL.

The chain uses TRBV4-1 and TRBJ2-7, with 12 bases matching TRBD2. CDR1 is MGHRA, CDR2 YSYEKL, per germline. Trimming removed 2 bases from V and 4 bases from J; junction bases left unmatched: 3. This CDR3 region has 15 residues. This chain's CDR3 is CASSQTLAGGYEQYF. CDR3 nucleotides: TGCGCCAGCAGCCAAACCCTAGCGGGGGGGTACGAGCAGTACTTC.

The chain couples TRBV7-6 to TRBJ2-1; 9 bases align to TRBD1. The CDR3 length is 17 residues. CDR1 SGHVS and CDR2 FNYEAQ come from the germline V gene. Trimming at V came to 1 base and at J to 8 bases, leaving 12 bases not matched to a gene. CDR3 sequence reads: CASSLVSGTGTFHEQFF. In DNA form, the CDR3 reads TGTGCCAGCAGCTTAGTCTCCGGGACAGGGACATTCCATGAGCAGTTCTTC.

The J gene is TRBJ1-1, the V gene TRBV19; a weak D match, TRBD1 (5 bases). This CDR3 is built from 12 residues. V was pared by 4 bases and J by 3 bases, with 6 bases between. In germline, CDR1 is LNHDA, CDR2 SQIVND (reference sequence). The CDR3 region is CASSTGYTEAFF. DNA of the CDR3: TGTGCCAGTAGTACAGGGTACACTGAAGCTTTCTTT.

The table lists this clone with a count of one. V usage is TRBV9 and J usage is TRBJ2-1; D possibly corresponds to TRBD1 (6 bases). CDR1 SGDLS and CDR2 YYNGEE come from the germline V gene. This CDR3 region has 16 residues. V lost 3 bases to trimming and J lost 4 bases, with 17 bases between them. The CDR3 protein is CASSDRSTGAYNEQFF. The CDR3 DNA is TGTGCCAGCAGCGACCGGTCGACAGGTGCTTACAATGAGCAGTTCTTC.

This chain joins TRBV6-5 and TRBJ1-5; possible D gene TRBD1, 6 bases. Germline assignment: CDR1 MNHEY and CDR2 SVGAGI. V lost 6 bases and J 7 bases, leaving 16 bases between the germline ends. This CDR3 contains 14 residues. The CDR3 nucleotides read TGTGCCAGCAGCTTTGTGCAGGGGAAACAGCCCCAGCATTTT. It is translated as CASSFVQGKQPQHF.

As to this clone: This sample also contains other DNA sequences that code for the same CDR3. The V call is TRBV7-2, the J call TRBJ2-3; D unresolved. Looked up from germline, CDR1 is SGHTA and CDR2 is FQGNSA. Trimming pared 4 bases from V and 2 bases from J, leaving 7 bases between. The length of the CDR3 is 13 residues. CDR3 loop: CASSSPSTDTQYF. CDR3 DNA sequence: TGTGCCAGCAGCTCCCCATCCACAGATACGCAGTATTTT.

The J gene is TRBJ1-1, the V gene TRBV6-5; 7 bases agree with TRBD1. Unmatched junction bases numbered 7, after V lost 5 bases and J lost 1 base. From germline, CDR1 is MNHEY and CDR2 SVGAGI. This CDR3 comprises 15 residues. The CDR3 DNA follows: TGTGCCAGCAGTCGCATCCAGGGGGGGAACACTGAAGCTTTCTTT. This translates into CASSRIQGGNTEAFF.

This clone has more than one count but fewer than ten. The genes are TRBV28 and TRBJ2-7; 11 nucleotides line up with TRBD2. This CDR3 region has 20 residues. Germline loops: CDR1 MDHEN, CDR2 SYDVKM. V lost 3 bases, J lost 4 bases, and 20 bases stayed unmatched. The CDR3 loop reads CASSLVGLLAGASSTYEQYF. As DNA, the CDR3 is TGTGCCAGCAGTTTGGTAGGGCTACTAGCGGGAGCTTCTTCCACGTACGAGCAGTACTTC.